This TCR beta chain stems from a study of blood T cell repertoires in COVID-19. Study in general: The study drew acute and convalescent COVID-19 samples from the United States, Italy and Spain. T cells, B-cell-depleted T cells, or PBMCs supplied cDNA or gDNA.

CDR3 length: 12 residues. The V gene's germline CDR1 is SQVTM and CDR2 ANQGSEA. Between the trimmed V and J ends, which lost 7 bases and 4 bases, there was a span of 13 bases. Sequencing used immunoSEQ multiplex PCR; TCRdb keeps in-frame clones, though not all of them. The sample lists more than 150,000 clones, around 87% occurring once. The chain is built from TRBV29-1 and TRBJ1-2; D gene uncertain. The clonotype was recovered from a man between 60 and 75 years old with COVID-19, enrolled during active disease. Sequenced sample: peripheral blood. The CDR3 here is CSGGGGLYGYTF. As DNA, the CDR3 is TGCAGCGGGGGTGGCGGTCTCTATGGCTACACCTTC.